This TCR beta chain was found in a study of blood T cell repertoires in COVID-19. Participants spanned ages about 18 to 100 years and resided in roughly 26 US areas. Germline V gene data show CDR1 as SGDLS and CDR2 as YYNGEE. The CDR3 is made up of 17 amino acids. V was pared by 0 bases and J by 5 bases, with 6 bases of the junction left unmatched. TCRdb's copy holds only in-frame clones and misses some; the assay was immunoSEQ multiplex PCR. Seen here are 200,000 to 300,000 clones, about 90% observed once, and the top ten hold about 3.3%. This sequence originates from a woman aged 40-49 years with acute COVID-19. V usage is TRBV9 and J usage is TRBJ2-2, with 11 positions matching TRBD1. The sample consisted of PBMCs or T cells enriched from blood (not recorded which). CDR3 coding DNA: TGTGCCAGCAGCGTAGCCAGGACAGGGGGCATAACCGGGGAGCTGTTTTTT. The encoded protein is CASSVARTGGITGELFF.